These 27 T cell receptor beta chains came from one sample sequenced in a study of T cell repertoires in cytomegalovirus infection (dated by TCRdb to about 2019). The sequencing machine was an Illumina HiSeq 1500. Through fastp at Q25 and MiXCR, TCRdb rebuilt clones from the public reads, retaining in-frame beta chains. Entries that share a CDR3 protein sequence are merged under the most common genes and DNA. For this sample the table gives 150,000 to 200,000 distinct CDR3 sequences, of which approximately 9.7% were detected only once. The biggest ten clones account for approximately 4.2% of the sample. Sequences were obtained from PBMCs. These TCRs come from a human donor in good health (CMV status not recorded). Some clones in this sample may be carry-over from other donors' samples.

This chain uses TRBV20-1 with TRBJ2-1, with a tentative D call TRBD1 (5 bases). Per the germline V gene, CDR1 is DFQATT and CDR2 is SNEGSKA (reference sequence). Trimming shortened V by 7 bases and J by 0 bases, and 13 bases separated the two germline ends. This CDR3 region has 14 residues. The CDR3 sequence is CSVRDPRSYNEQFF. The CDR3 bases are TGCAGTGTCAGGGATCCCCGCTCCTACAATGAGCAGTTCTTC.

This clonotype has a count of ten or more. The chain carries TRBV5-4 and TRBJ2-7; D may match TRBD1 or TRBD2 (5 bases each). This CDR3 has 14 residues. The V gene lost 6 bases and the J gene lost 0 bases, with 13 bases spanning the gap. In germline, CDR1 is SGHNT, CDR2 YYREEE (reference sequence). The CDR3 DNA follows: TGTGCCAGCAAGCCGGGGACCGTCTCCTACGAGCAGTACTTC. Translation gives CASKPGTVSYEQYF.

The chain combines TRBV7-2 with TRBJ2-1; TRBD2 agrees at 9 bases. Trimming took 5 bases from V and 0 from J; bases not matched to a gene: 5. The CDR3 is 16 amino acids. CDR1 SGHTA and CDR2 FQGNSA come from the germline V gene. The CDR3 DNA reads as TGTGCCAGCAGCCCCATTAGCGGGAGCTCCTACAATGAGCAGTTCTTC. It codes for CASSPISGSSYNEQFF. The complete variable domain, with remaining parts taken from reference TRBV7-2 and TRBJ2-1, reads GAGVSQSPSNKVTEKGKDVELRCDPISGHTALYWYRQSLGQGLEFLIYFQGNSAPDKSGLPSDRFSAERTGGSVSTLTIQRTQQEDSAVYLCASSPISGSSYNEQFFGPGTRLTVL.

This clonotype was detected many times. V usage is TRBV7-2 and J usage is TRBJ1-5, with 7 bases lining up with TRBD1. Germline V gene lookup returns CDR1 SGHTA and CDR2 FQGNSA. With 6 bases clipped from V and 3 bases from J, the junction kept 5 bases outside the gene matches. CDR3 length: 14 residues. In nucleotides, the CDR3 is TGTGCCAGCAGTAGACAGGGCGTCAATCAGCCCCAGCATTTT. Its protein is CASSRQGVNQPQHF.

The rearrangement links TRBV6-1 to TRBJ1-3, with D unresolved. Germline assignment: CDR1 MNHNS and CDR2 SASEGT. The CDR3 runs 17 residues. V was cut by 0 bases and J by 7 bases, with 19 bases left in between. CDR3 nucleotides: TGTGCCAGCAGTGAAGCAAGTATGGCAACGCCAGCGAACACCATATATTTT. It encodes CASSEASMATPANTIYF.

This clonotype showed up many times. The chain carries TRBV7-9 and TRBJ2-4, with D tentatively TRBD1 or TRBD2 (7 bases each). CDR3 length equals 15 residues. Germline CDR1 is SEHNR and CDR2 is FQNEAQ (reference sequence). V dropped 8 bases and J dropped 0 bases, with 14 bases sitting between them. The CDR3 region is CASSSGTEAKNIQYF. The CDR3 DNA reads as TGTGCCAGCTCGAGCGGGACAGAAGCCAAAAACATTCAGTACTTC.

This clonotype has at least ten counts. The chain joins TRBV7-3 to TRBJ2-2, with D maybe TRBD1 (6 bases). V shed 5 bases and J shed 0 bases, with 13 bases lying between them. This CDR3 has 16 residues. Germline CDR1 and CDR2: SGHTA and FQGTGA. This CDR3 is CASSPKTGTNTGELFF. In DNA, the CDR3 is TGTGCCAGCAGCCCTAAGACAGGAACGAACACCGGGGAGCTGTTTTTT.

This clonotype has a count of ten or more. This rearrangement joins TRBV15 to TRBJ1-3; tentatively, D is TRBD1 (6 bases). Per germline, CDR1 LNHNV and CDR2 YYDKDF (reference sequence). The CDR3 extends over 15 amino acids. Trimming removed 6 bases from V and 0 bases from J, with 12 bases in between. This CDR3 reads CATRRTGTSGNTIYF. DNA for the CDR3: TGTGCCACCAGAAGAACAGGGACCTCTGGAAACACCATATATTTT.

Comments on this clonotype: A much larger clonotype is one base distant, so this may be a read error. The chain joins TRBV7-2 to TRBJ1-1; the D gene is possibly TRBD1 (5 bases). Germline V lookup: CDR1 SGHTA, CDR2 FQGNSA. The CDR3 totals 12 residues. This chain's CDR3 is CASSLGGTVAIF. The CDR3 bases are TGTGCCAGCAGCTTAGGGGGGACGGTGGCTATCTTT. Together with reference TRBV7-2 and TRBJ1-1, the CDR3 gives the full variable domain: GAGVSQSPSNKVTEKGKDVELRCDPISGHTALYWYRQSLGQGLEFLIYFQGNSAPDKSGLPSDRFSAERTGGSVSTLTIQRTQQEDSAVYLCASSLGGTVAIFGQGTRLTVV.

The chain combines TRBV19 with TRBJ1-5; a weak D match, TRBD1 (5 bases). The V and J ends lost 3 bases and 2 bases respectively, with 14 bases between them. Germline CDR1 LNHDA, CDR2 SQIVND (reference sequence). CDR3 length: 16 residues. Here the CDR3 reads CASSIFGTAGNQPQHF. The CDR3 bases are TGTGCCAGTAGTATCTTCGGGACCGCCGGCAATCAGCCCCAGCATTTT.

This clonotype was detected many times. The chain is built from TRBV7-2 and TRBJ1-3; no clear D. The V end was cut by 1 base, the J end by 2 bases, with 12 bases between. Germline V CDR1 and CDR2: SGHTA, FQGNSA. The CDR3 sequence is 16 residues long. The CDR3 DNA reads TGTGCCAGCAGCTTAGAGCTCGGGGAGGCTGGAAACACCATATATTTT. It codes for CASSLELGEAGNTIYF. Using reference TRBV7-2 and TRBJ1-3 for the parts outside the CDR3, the full variable domain is GAGVSQSPSNKVTEKGKDVELRCDPISGHTALYWYRQSLGQGLEFLIYFQGNSAPDKSGLPSDRFSAERTGGSVSTLTIQRTQQEDSAVYLCASSLELGEAGNTIYFGEGSWLTVV.

The table lists this clonotype with many counts. The chain carries TRBV11-1 and TRBJ2-1, with 10 bases fitting TRBD2. Germline lookup yields CDR1 SGHAT and CDR2 FQDESV (reference sequence). The CDR3 runs 17 residues. Trimming removed 5 bases from V and 7 bases from J; junction bases left unmatched: 14. The CDR3 reads CASSPKVRTSGHNEQFF. CDR3 nucleotides: TGTGCCAGCAGCCCGAAAGTGCGGACTAGCGGACATAATGAGCAGTTCTTC.

This clonotype has ten or more counts. The gene calls are TRBV28 and TRBJ1-2, with D possibly matching TRBD1 (5 bases). The length of the CDR3 is 16 residues. V was clipped by 5 bases and J by 7 bases, with 23 bases between them. Germline CDR1 and CDR2: MDHEN and SYDVKM. The CDR3 spells CASSPTDRSGFGGYTF. The CDR3 DNA reads TGTGCCAGCAGTCCAACAGACAGATCAGGTTTCGGTGGCTACACCTTC.

The sample holds many counts of this clonotype. The chain combines TRBV10-3 with TRBJ2-7, with 7 bases matching TRBD2. The CDR3 has 14 amino acids. CDR1 ENHRY and CDR2 SYGVKD come from the germline V gene. The J segment lost 0 bases and the V segment lost 4 bases, leaving 3 bases of the junction unmatched. The CDR3 spells CAISAGGSSYEQYF. The CDR3 DNA follows: TGTGCCATCAGTGCTGGCGGGAGCTCCTACGAGCAGTACTTC.

This clonotype was observed a handful of times. The V call is TRBV20-1, the J call TRBJ1-3; no clear D gene. Germline CDR1 reads DFQATT; CDR2 reads SNEGSKA (reference sequence). The CDR3 sequence is 13 residues long. Trimming stripped 8 bases from V and 0 bases from J, with 11 bases between. In nucleotides, the CDR3 is TGCAGTACCCTCGACCCCTCTGGAAACACCATATATTTT. Protein: CSTLDPSGNTIYF.

The sample holds many counts of this clonotype. The chain links TRBV28 to TRBJ1-5; weak D call: TRBD1 (5 bases). Germline V gives CDR1 MDHEN, CDR2 SYDVKM. The CDR3 is made up of 13 amino acids. Trimming removed 3 bases at V and 6 bases at J, with 9 bases between. CDR3 in DNA: TGTGCCAGCAGTTTGTTGGGGGGTCAGCCCCAGCATTTT. As protein: CASSLLGGQPQHF.

This clonotype showed up just a few times. In DNA form, the CDR3 reads TGTGCCAGTAGTATGTTAGGGGACCAGCCCCAGCATTTT. Its translation is CASSMLGDQPQHF. The chain employs TRBV19 and TRBJ1-5; possibly TRBD1 for D (5 bases). The V gene lost 3 bases and the J gene lost 7 bases, with 10 bases spanning the gap. There are 13 residues in the CDR3. Per germline, CDR1 LNHDA and CDR2 SQIVND (reference sequence).

This clonotype was seen only a few times. V usage is TRBV20-1 and J usage is TRBJ1-5, with D tentatively TRBD1 (5 bases). The CDR3 is 16 residues long. V was cut by 0 bases and J by 0 bases, with 12 bases left in between. The germline gives CDR1 DFQATT, CDR2 SNEGSKA (reference sequence). DNA of the CDR3: TGCAGTGCTAGAGATCCACAGGAAGTTAGCAATCAGCCCCAGCATTTT. Translating gives CSARDPQEVSNQPQHF.

This clonotype occurred many times. V is TRBV6-1 and J is TRBJ1-4; D possibly corresponds to TRBD1 (5 bases). The V gene lost 1 base and the J gene lost 2 bases, with 11 bases spanning the gap. This CDR3 is 16 amino acids long. Germline V gene sequence: CDR1 MNHNS, CDR2 SASEGT. CDR3 DNA sequence: TGTGCCAGCAGTGAAGAATGGGCAGGGACTAATGAAAAACTGTTTTTT. Translating gives CASSEEWAGTNEKLFF.

This clonotype was seen at least ten times. This chain uses TRBV7-8 with TRBJ2-5; TRBD2 agrees at 14 bases. The CDR3 has 18 residues. CDR1 and CDR2 (germline): SGHVS, FQNEAQ. Losses at the gene ends were 4 bases for V and 4 bases for J; bases not matched to a gene: 11. CDR3 in DNA: TGTGCCAGCAGCTGGAGGGCTGGGACTAGCGGGAGTTCAGAGACCCAGTACTTC. It is translated as CASSWRAGTSGSSETQYF.

The sample holds a few counts of this clonotype. V is TRBV27 and J is TRBJ1-2; tentatively, D is TRBD1 (5 bases). CDR1 and CDR2 from the germline V gene are MNHEY and SMNVEV (reference sequence). This CDR3 spans 15 amino acids. Trimming left V 3 bases short and J 4 bases short, with 15 bases between. The chain's CDR3 is CASSLSIREPYGYTF. As DNA, the CDR3 is TGTGCCAGCAGTTTGTCGATCAGGGAGCCCTATGGCTACACCTTC.

The V and J genes are TRBV6-2 or TRBV6-3 and TRBJ1-3; D remains ambiguous. There are 15 residues in the CDR3. In germline, CDR1 is MNHEY, CDR2 SVGEGT. V was shortened by 7 bases and J by 0 bases, with 13 bases between the two germline ends. DNA of the CDR3: TGTGCCAGCAAGGCCTCAGCCTCCTCTGGAAACACCATATATTTT. This gives the protein CASKASASSGNTIYF.

The chain joins TRBV2 to TRBJ1-5, with D unclear. The CDR3 loop spans 13 amino acids. Germline lookup yields CDR1 SNHLY and CDR2 FYNNEI. Trimming pared 7 bases from V and 5 bases from J, leaving 12 bases between. The CDR3 loop reads CASTPSTDQPQHF. The CDR3, as DNA: TGTGCCAGCACACCCAGCACGGATCAGCCCCAGCATTTT.

CDR3 bases: TGTGCCAGCAGTTTCGGCCGAACCTACGAGCAGTACTTC. Protein sequence: CASSFGRTYEQYF. This sequence joins TRBV27 and TRBJ2-7; D is unresolved. The CDR3 runs 13 residues. The germline CDR1 and CDR2 sequences are MNHEY and SMNVEV (reference sequence). V was pared by 3 bases and J by 2 bases, with 8 bases between.

This clonotype showed up just a few times. The J gene is TRBJ2-2, the V gene TRBV6-2 or TRBV6-3, with a weak D call TRBD2 (5 bases). The V and J ends lost 7 bases and 4 bases respectively, with 13 bases between them. The CDR3 loop spans 14 amino acids. Germline V gives CDR1 MNHEY, CDR2 SVGEGT. CDR3: CASNMDLPTGELFF. The CDR3 nucleotides are TGTGCCAGCAACATGGACTTACCCACCGGGGAGCTGTTTTTT.

This clonotype appeared a few times. J is TRBJ2-3 and V is TRBV6-6; no definite D call. The CDR3 spans 14 residues. V was pared by 2 bases and J by 2 bases, with 8 bases between. Germline lookup yields CDR1 MNHNY and CDR2 SVGAGI (reference sequence). Here the CDR3 DNA reads TGTGCCAGCAGTTACGCATCAAACACAGATACGCAGTATTTT. Its translation is CASSYASNTDTQYF.

This rearrangement joins TRBV20-1 to TRBJ1-6; unclear D gene. Germline V lookup: CDR1 DFQATT, CDR2 SNEGSKA (reference sequence). CDR3 size: 13 residues. V was cut by 1 base and J by 7 bases, with 8 bases left in between. The CDR3 DNA is TGCAGTGCTAGAGTTGATAGGAATTCACCCCTCCACTTT. Protein sequence: CSARVDRNSPLHF.